This T cell receptor beta chain was sequenced in a study of T-cell reconstitution after alpha-beta-depleted transplantation in children. Study-wide findings and caveats: In patients about two months after transplant, alpha-beta T cells reportedly arose from several hundred expanded graft clones. Hyperexpanded clones declined; after one year, newly produced T cells mostly supplied diversity. Some patients' high day-60 TCRbeta diversity was traced to surviving recipient T cells and thymic progenitors.

The germline gives CDR1 SGHRS, CDR2 YFSETQ. V was trimmed by 3 bases and J by 3 bases, leaving 10 bases between them. The CDR3 contains 14 residues. Preparation of the TCRbeta library used unique molecular identifiers. TCRdb passed the PCR reads through MiXCR, listing each CDR3 protein once. The data hold around 490,000 distinct CDR3 sequences, with approximately 10% observed a single time. The sample holds a few counts of this clonotype. No antigen is known for it. The receptor was isolated from a female patient between 2 and 10 years old who had a stem cell transplant for aplastic anemia, so the T cells may come from the graft donor. This specimen was PBMCs, mostly from graft donor cells, taken 180 days after TCRalphabeta/CD19-depleted stem cell transplant. This chain uses TRBV5-1 with TRBJ2-1; D unresolved. The chain's CDR3 is CASSSVGNYNEQFF. In DNA, the CDR3 is TGCGCCAGCAGCTCTGTTGGCAACTACAATGAGCAGTTCTTC.